These T cell receptor beta chains were read from a single sample in a study of blood T cell repertoires in COVID-19. Only in-frame clones appear in the TCRdb table, and some are missing; sequencing was by immunoSEQ multiplex PCR. In the table there are approximately 220,000 clones, about 80% of which are singletons. Sequencing was carried out using peripheral blood. These receptors were taken from a woman aged 30 to 39 who had recovered from COVID-19. Both conserved end residues are part of each CDR3. Fields, in order: V gene, CDR3 protein.

v_gene: TRBV18; CDR3aa: CASSPPGQGIYEQYF
v_gene: TRBV11-2; CDR3aa: CASSNPTGSSYNEQFF
v_gene: TRBV29-1; CDR3aa: CSVDRGSSLYSDYGYTF
v_gene: TRBV7-9; CDR3aa: CASSPPGGMGTEAFF
v_gene: TRBV29-1; CDR3aa: CSVKTAGTPSYEQYF
v_gene: TRBV7-2; CDR3aa: CASSFLSGAGDTQYF
v_gene: TRBV9; CDR3aa: CASSPGTSGLAGISYNEQFF
v_gene: TRBV6-4; CDR3aa: CASSETITDTQYF
v_gene: TRBV28; CDR3aa: CASRLTGGNTEAFF
v_gene: TRBV6-2/TRBV6-3; CDR3aa: CASSYLGQGLYEQYF
v_gene: TRBV12-5; CDR3aa: CASGLTGEEQYF
v_gene: TRBV19; CDR3aa: CASKYRYSSYNEQFF
v_gene: TRBV2; CDR3aa: CASSEGQGETQYF
v_gene: TRBV9; CDR3aa: CASSEGAGPSTDTQYF
v_gene: TRBV2; CDR3aa: CASKKTYTGGVQPQHF
v_gene: TRBV6-6; CDR3aa: CASSYSDRESQPQHF
v_gene: TRBV28; CDR3aa: CASRLGDSRRKLFF
v_gene: TRBV27; CDR3aa: CASSLSGDTDTQYF
v_gene: TRBV13; CDR3aa: CASSHGTSGQNEQFF
v_gene: TRBV28; CDR3aa: CASSKPTGKGSGANVLTF
v_gene: TRBV19; CDR3aa: CASSKNGRRTDTQYF
v_gene: TRBV3-1/TRBV3-2; CDR3aa: CASSQERGRAVEEQFF
v_gene: TRBV7-9; CDR3aa: CASSHIWRAGGDEQFF
v_gene: TRBV5-1; CDR3aa: CASSLVVGTGDVTDTQYF
v_gene: TRBV4-1; CDR3aa: CASSQVRGGRGETQYF
v_gene: TRBV6-5; CDR3aa: CASTSSRETQYF
v_gene: TRBV9; CDR3aa: CASSGTLAGVGETQYF
v_gene: TRBV7-3; CDR3aa: CASSLTGGTNPSYNEQFF
v_gene: TRBV7-7; CDR3aa: CASSLGVQGYQETQYF
v_gene: TRBV6-5; CDR3aa: CASSYRAGRRDTQYF
v_gene: TRBV6-5; CDR3aa: CASRVGTSSYNEQFF
v_gene: TRBV3-1/TRBV3-2; CDR3aa: CASSQTYPRNIQYF
v_gene: TRBV4-1; CDR3aa: CASSRETGNSGNTIYF
v_gene: TRBV5-4; CDR3aa: CASSPGGGVSYNEQFF
v_gene: TRBV19; CDR3aa: CASSKGAGNQPQHF
v_gene: TRBV6-5; CDR3aa: CASSYFQGANSPLHF
v_gene: TRBV5-4; CDR3aa: CASSPPSGSLYEQYF
v_gene: TRBV25-1; CDR3aa: CASSESPGLAGLDGELFF
v_gene: TRBV6-6; CDR3aa: CASSPRLAGEGETQYF
v_gene: TRBV14; CDR3aa: CASSQSLLRPGDTQYF
v_gene: TRBV7-9; CDR3aa: CASSQTSGRARETQYF
v_gene: TRBV7-8; CDR3aa: CASSLVFRLAGEYGYTF
v_gene: TRBV15; CDR3aa: CATSPGQGSYNEQFF
v_gene: TRBV30; CDR3aa: CAWRGTFSTDTQYF
v_gene: TRBV28; CDR3aa: CASSDDPLGETQYF